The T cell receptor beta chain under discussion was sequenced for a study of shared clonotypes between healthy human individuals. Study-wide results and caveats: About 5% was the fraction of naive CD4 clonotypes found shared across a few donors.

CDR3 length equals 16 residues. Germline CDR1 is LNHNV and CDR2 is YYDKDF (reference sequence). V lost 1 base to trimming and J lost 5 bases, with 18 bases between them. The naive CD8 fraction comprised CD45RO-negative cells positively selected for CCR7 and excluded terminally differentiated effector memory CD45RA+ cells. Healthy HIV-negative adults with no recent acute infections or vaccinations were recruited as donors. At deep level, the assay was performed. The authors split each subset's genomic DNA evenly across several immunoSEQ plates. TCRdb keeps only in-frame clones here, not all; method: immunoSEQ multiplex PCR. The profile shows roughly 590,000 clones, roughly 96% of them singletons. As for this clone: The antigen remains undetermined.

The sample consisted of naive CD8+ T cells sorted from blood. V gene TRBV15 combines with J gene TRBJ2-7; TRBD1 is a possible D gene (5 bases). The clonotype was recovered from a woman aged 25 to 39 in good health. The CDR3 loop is CATSRGRQSNRHEQYF. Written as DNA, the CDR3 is TGTGCCACCAGCAGAGGACGACAGTCGAATCGGCACGAGCAGTACTTC.